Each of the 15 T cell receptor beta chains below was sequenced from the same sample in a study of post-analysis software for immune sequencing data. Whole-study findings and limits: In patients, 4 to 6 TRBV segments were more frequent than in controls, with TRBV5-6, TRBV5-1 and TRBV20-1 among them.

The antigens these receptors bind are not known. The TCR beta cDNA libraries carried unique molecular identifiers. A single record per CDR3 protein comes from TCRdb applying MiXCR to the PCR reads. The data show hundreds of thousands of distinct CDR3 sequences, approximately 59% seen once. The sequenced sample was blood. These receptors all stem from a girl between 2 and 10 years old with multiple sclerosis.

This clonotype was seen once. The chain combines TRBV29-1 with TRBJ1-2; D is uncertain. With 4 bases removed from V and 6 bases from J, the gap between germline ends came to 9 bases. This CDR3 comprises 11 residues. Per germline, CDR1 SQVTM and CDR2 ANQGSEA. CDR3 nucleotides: TGCAGCGTTGGAGTCGGTGATGGCTACACCTTC. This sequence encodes CSVGVGDGYTF.

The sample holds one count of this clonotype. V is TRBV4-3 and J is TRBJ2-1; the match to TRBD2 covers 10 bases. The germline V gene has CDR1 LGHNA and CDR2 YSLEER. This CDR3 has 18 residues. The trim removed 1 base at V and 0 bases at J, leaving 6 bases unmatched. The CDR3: CASSQGLAGASSYNEQFF. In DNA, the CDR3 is TGCGCCAGCAGCCAAGGGCTAGCGGGGGCCAGCTCCTACAATGAGCAGTTCTTC.

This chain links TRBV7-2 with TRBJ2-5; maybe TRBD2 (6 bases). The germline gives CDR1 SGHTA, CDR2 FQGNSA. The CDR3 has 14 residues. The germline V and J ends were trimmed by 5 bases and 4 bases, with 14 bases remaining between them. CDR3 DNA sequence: TGTGCCAGCAGCCGAATCCTAGCGTCAGAGACCCAGTACTTC. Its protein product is CASSRILASETQYF.

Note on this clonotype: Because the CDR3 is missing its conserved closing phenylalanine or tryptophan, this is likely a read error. The DNA for the CDR3 is TGTGCCAGCAGCAAGGACAGGAACTCCTACAGTGAGCAGTTCGTC. This gives the protein CASSKDRNSYSEQFV. The V gene is TRBV28, the J gene TRBJ2-1, with 7 bases matching TRBD1. Germline CDR1 is MDHEN and CDR2 is SYDVKM. The CDR3 runs 15 residues.

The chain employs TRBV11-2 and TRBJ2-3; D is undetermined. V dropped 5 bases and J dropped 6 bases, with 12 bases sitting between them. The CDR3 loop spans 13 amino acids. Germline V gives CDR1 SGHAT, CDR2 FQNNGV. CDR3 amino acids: CASSPVGKDTQYF. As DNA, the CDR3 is TGTGCCAGCAGCCCCGTTGGTAAGGATACGCAGTATTTT.

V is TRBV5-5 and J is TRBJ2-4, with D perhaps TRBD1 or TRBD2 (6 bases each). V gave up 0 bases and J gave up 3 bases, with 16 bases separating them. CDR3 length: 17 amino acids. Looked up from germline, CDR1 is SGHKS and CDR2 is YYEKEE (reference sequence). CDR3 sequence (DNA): TGTGCCAGCAGCTTGGGAGGGGGGTCTCGGGACAAAAACATTCAGTACTTC. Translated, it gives CASSLGGGSRDKNIQYF.

CDR3: CASSVGNGGQETQYF. In DNA, the CDR3 is TGTGCCAGCAGCGTCGGAAACGGGGGACAAGAGACCCAGTACTTC. V and J are TRBV9 and TRBJ2-5; a possible D gene is TRBD2 (6 bases). Germline CDR1 and CDR2: SGDLS and YYNGEE. The CDR3 is 15 amino acids. V gave up 2 bases and J gave up 2 bases, with 13 bases separating them.

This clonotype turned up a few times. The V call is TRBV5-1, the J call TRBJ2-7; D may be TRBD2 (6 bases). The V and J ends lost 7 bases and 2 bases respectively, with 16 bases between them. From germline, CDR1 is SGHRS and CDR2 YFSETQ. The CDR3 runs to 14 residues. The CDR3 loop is CASRQTGLAYEQYF. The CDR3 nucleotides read TGCGCCAGCCGCCAAACGGGACTTGCCTACGAGCAGTACTTC.

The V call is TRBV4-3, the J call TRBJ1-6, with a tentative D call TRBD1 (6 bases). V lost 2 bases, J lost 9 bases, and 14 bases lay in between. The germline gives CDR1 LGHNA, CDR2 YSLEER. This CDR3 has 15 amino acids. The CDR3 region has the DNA TGCGCCAGCAGCCAAACGAACAGGGAAGGTTCACCCCTCCACTTT. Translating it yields CASSQTNREGSPLHF.

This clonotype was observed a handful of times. CDR3 DNA sequence: TGTGCCAGCAGCTTAGCGCAGGGTGGCGATACGCAGTATTTT. Protein: CASSLAQGGDTQYF. V is TRBV7-2 and J is TRBJ2-3, with D maybe TRBD1 (5 bases). There are 14 residues in the CDR3. The germline V gene has CDR1 SGHTA and CDR2 FQGNSA. V lost 0 bases and J lost 6, with 10 bases in between.

The CDR3 loop reads CASSHPGSVAKNIQYF. The CDR3, as DNA: TGTGCCAGCAGCCATCCTGGTTCCGTAGCCAAAAACATTCAGTACTTC. This chain joins TRBV12-3 or TRBV12-4 and TRBJ2-4; D not resolved. V was pared by 6 bases and J by 0 bases, with 15 bases between. The CDR3 extends over 16 amino acids.

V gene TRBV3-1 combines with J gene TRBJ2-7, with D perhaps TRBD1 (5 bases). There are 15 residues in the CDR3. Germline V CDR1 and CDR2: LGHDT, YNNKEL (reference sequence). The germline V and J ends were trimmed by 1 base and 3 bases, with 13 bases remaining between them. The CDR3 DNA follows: TGTGCCAGCAGCCAAGTAATCGGACAATTCTACGAGCAGTACTTC. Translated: CASSQVIGQFYEQYF.

CDR3 nucleotides: TGTGCCAGCAGCTTCGCCCAGGGGCGTCACTCTGGGGCCAACGTCCTGACTTTC. Its translation: CASSFAQGRHSGANVLTF. The chain employs TRBV7-9 and TRBJ2-6, with a weak D call TRBD1 (6 bases). The CDR3 runs 18 residues. With 3 bases removed from V and 0 bases from J, the gap between germline ends came to 15 bases. Per the germline V gene, CDR1 is SEHNR and CDR2 is FQNEAQ (reference sequence). Full variable domain (rest looked up from reference TRBV7-9 and TRBJ2-6): DTGVSQNPRHKITKRGQNVTFRCDPISEHNRLYWYRQTLGQGPEFLTYFQNEAQLEKSRLLSDRFSAERPKGSFSTLEIQRTEQGDSAMYLCASSFAQGRHSGANVLTFGAGSRLTVL.

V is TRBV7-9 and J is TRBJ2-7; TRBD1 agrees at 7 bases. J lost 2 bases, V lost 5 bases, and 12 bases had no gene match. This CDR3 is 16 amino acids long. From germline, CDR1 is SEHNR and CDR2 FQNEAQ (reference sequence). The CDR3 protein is CASSPQGTAYTYEQYF. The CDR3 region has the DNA TGTGCCAGCAGCCCCCAAGGGACAGCATATACCTACGAGCAGTACTTC.

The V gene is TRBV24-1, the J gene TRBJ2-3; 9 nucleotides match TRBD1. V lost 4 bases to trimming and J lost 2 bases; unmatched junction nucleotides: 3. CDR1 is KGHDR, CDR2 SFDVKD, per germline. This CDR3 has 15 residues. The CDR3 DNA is TGTGCCACCAGTGACCGGACAGGGGCCACAGATACGCAGTATTTT. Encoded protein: CATSDRTGATDTQYF.